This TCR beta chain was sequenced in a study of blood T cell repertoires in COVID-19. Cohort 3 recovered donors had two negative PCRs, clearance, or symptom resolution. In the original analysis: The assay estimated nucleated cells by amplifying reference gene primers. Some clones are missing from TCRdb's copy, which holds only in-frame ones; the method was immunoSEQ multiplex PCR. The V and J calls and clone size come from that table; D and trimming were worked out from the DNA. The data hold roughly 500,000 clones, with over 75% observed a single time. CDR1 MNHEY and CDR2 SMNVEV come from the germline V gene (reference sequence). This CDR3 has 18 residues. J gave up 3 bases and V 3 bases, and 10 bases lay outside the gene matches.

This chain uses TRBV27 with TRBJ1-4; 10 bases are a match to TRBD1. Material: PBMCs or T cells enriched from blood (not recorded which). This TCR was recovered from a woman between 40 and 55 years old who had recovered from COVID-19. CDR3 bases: TGTGCCAGCAGTTTGACAGGGGGCCGAAGCACAGCTAATGAAAAACTGTTTTTT. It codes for CASSLTGGRSTANEKLFF.